The entry below describes one T cell receptor beta chain. The CDR3 loop spans 14 amino acids. Germline V gene data show CDR1 as SGHAT and CDR2 as FQNNGV. The V end lost 0 bases, the J end lost 4 bases, and 8 bases lay between the germline ends. The sample comes from a study of blood T cell repertoires in COVID-19. Study context: The United States, Italy and Spain supplied acute and convalescent COVID-19 samples. Sample material is recorded as cDNA or gDNA derived from T cells, B-cell-depleted T cells, or PBMCs.

In the original workflow: Amplification from reference gene primers served as the basis for estimated nucleated cell counts. Produced via immunoSEQ multiplex PCR; TCRdb's table is partial and in-frame only. Clone size and V and J calls were adopted from that table, with D and trimming inferred from the DNA. Of some 250,000 clones in the sample, roughly 83% are singletons; the top ten hold roughly 30%. V usage is TRBV11-2 and J usage is TRBJ2-3; tentative D call: TRBD2 (5 bases). The sequence came from a man aged 35 to 55 with acute or convalescent COVID-19. The material sequenced was peripheral blood. Written as DNA, the CDR3 is TGTGCCAGCAGCTTAGACCGGGGTTCAGATACGCAGTATTTT. The encoded protein is CASSLDRGSDTQYF.